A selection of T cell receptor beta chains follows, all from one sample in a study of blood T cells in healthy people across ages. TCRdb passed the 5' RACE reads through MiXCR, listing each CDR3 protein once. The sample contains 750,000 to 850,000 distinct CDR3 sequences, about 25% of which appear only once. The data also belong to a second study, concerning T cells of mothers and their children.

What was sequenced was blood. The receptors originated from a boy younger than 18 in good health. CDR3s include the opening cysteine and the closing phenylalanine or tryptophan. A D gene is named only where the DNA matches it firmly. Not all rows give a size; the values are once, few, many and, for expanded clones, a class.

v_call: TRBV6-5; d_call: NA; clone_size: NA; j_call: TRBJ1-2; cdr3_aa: CASSPFGGDIVGYTF; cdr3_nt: TGTGCCAGCAGTCCCTTCGGGGGGGACATCGTAGGCTACACCTTC
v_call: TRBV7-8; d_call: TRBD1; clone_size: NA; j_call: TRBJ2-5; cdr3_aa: CASSSGQVEYF; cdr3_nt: TGTGCCAGCAGCTCCGGACAGGTCGAGTACTTC
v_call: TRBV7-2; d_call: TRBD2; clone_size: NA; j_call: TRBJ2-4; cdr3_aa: CASSLVLLAGGPLAKNIQYF; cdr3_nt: TGTGCCAGCAGCTTAGTCCTACTAGCGGGGGGTCCGCTAGCCAAAAACATTCAGTACTTC
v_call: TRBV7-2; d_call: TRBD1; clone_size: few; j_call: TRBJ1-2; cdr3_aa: CASSVDRLNYGYTF; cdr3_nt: TGTGCCAGCAGCGTGGACAGGCTTAACTATGGCTACACCTTC
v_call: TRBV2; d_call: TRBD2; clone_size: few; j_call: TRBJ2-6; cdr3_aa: CASSEGVRGAGANVLTF; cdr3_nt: TGTGCCAGCAGTGAAGGGGTCCGGGGGGCTGGGGCCAACGTCCTGACTTTC
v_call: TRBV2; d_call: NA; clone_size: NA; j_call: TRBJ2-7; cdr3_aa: CASTHQTVYEQYF; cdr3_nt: TGTGCCAGCACTCACCAGACAGTCTACGAGCAGTACTTC
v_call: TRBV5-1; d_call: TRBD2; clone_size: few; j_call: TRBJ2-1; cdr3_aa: CASTTPGTSGYNEQFF; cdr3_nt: TGCGCCAGCACTACCCCCGGGACTAGCGGATACAATGAGCAGTTCTTC
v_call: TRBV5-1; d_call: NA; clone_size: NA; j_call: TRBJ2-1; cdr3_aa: CASSLVGGRYNEQFF; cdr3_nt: TGCGCCAGCAGCTTGGTCGGGGGAAGGTACAATGAGCAGTTCTTC
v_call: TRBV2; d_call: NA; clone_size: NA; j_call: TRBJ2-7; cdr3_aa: CASSVDQLAYEQYF; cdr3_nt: TGTGCCAGCAGTGTCGATCAGCTAGCCTACGAGCAGTACTTC
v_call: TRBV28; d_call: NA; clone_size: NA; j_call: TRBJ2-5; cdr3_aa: CASTSYRAEDPFQETQYF; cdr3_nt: TGTGCCAGCACATCTTATCGGGCGGAGGACCCTTTCCAAGAGACCCAGTACTTC
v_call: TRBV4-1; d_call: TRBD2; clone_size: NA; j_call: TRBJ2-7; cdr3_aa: CASSQVSGLAVYEQYF; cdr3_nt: TGCGCCAGCAGTCAGGTTTCGGGACTAGCGGTCTACGAGCAGTACTTC
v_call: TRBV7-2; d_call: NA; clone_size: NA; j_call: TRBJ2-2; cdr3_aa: CASSQSRASANTGELFF; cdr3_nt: TGTGCCAGCAGCCAATCCCGGGCTAGCGCGAACACCGGGGAGCTGTTTTTT
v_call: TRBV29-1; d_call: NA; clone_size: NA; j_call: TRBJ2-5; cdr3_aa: CSVPQAQETQYF; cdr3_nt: TGCAGCGTACCACAGGCCCAAGAGACCCAGTACTTC
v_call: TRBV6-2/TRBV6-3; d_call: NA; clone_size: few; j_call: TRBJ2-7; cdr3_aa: CAGAAGSSYEQYF; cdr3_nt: TGTGCCGGGGCGGCAGGGAGCTCCTACGAGCAGTACTTC
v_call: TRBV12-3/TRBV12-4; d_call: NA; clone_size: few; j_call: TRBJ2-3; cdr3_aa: CASSHMASTDTQYF; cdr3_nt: TGTGCCAGCAGCCACATGGCGAGTACAGATACGCAGTATTTT
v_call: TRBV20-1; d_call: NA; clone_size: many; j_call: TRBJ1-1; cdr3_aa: CSALPSTAGYYTEAFF; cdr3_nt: TGCAGTGCCCTCCCTTCGACCGCAGGTTACTACACTGAAGCTTTCTTT
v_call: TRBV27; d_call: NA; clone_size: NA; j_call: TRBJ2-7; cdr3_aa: CASSLDPPGLDPSYEQYF; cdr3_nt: TGTGCCAGCAGTTTAGATCCCCCAGGACTGGATCCCTCCTACGAGCAGTACTTC
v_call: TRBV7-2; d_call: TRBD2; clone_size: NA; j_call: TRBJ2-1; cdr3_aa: CASSPGLAGEGQFF; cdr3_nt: TGTGCCAGCAGCCCCGGACTAGCGGGGGAGGGGCAGTTCTTC
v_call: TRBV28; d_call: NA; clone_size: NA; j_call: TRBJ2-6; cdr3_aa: CASSLSAATNSGANVLTF; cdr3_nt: TGTGCCAGCAGTTTGTCGGCAGCTACAAACTCTGGGGCCAACGTCCTGACTTTC
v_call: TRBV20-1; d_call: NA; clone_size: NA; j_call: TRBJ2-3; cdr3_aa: CSARVDTQYF; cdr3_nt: TGCAGTGCTAGAGTAGATACGCAGTATTTT
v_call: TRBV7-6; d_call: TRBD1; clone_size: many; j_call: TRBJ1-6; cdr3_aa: CASSLEGQYSPLHF; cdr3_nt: TGTGCCAGCAGCTTAGAGGGACAGTATTCACCCCTCCACTTT
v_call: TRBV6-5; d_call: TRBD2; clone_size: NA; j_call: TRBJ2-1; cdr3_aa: CASSRLAGIYNEQFF; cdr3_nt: TGTGCCAGCAGCAGGCTAGCGGGTATTTACAATGAGCAGTTCTTC
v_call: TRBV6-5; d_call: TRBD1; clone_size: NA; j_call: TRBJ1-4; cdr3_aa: CACRPRGSTNEKLFF; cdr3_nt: TGTGCCTGCCGCCCCAGGGGGTCAACTAATGAAAAACTGTTTTTT
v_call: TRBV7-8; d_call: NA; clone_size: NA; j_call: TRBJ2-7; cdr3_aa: CASSFSLGAGPPLEQYF; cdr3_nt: TGTGCCAGCAGCTTTAGCTTGGGTGCGGGACCGCCCCTCGAGCAGTACTTC
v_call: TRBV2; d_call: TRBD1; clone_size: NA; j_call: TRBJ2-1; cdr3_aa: CASIVGTGGWDEQFF; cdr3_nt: TGTGCCAGCATCGTCGGGACAGGGGGCTGGGATGAGCAGTTCTTC
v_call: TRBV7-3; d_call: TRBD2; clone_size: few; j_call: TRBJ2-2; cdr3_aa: CASSPPRTSGMIGELFF; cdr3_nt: TGTGCCAGCAGCCCCCCCCGGACTAGCGGGATGATCGGGGAGCTGTTTTTT
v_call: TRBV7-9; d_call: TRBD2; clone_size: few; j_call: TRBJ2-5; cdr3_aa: CASSLARLAGQETQYF; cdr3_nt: TGTGCCAGCAGCTTAGCGCGGCTAGCGGGCCAAGAGACCCAGTACTTC
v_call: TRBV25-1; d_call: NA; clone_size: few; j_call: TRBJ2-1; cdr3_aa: CASKSSGYNEQFF; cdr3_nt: TGTGCCAGCAAATCCTCAGGCTACAATGAGCAGTTCTTC
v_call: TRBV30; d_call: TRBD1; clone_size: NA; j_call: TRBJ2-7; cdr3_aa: CAWSVLGTGGVEQYF; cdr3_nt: TGTGCCTGGAGTGTACTCGGGACAGGGGGCGTCGAGCAGTACTTC
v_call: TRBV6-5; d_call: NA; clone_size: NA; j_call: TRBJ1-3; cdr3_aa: CASSSDRYSGNTIYF; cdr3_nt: TGTGCCAGCAGTTCCGACAGATACTCTGGAAACACCATATATTTT
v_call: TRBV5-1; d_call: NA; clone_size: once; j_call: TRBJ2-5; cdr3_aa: CASSTAQTQYF; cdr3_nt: TGCGCCAGCAGCACAGCTCAGACCCAGTACTTC
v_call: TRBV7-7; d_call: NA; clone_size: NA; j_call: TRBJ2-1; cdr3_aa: CASSLDGSSSDEQFF; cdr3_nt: TGTGCTAGCAGCTTAGATGGGAGTTCTAGCGATGAGCAGTTCTTC
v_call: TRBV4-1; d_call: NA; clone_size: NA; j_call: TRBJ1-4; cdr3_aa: CATAGINEKLFF; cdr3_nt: TGCGCCACCGCAGGGATAAATGAAAAACTGTTTTTT
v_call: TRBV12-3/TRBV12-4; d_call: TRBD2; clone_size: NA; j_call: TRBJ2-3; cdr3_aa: CASSLVGGQVAGGPADTQYF; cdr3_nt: TGTGCCAGCAGTTTAGTGGGGGGGCAAGTCGCGGGGGGGCCCGCAGATACGCAGTATTTT
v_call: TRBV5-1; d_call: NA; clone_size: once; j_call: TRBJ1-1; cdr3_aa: CASRWVDGTEAFF; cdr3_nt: TGCGCCAGCAGGTGGGTCGATGGTACTGAAGCTTTCTTT
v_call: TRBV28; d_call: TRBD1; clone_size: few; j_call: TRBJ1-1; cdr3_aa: CASSRDRKAFF; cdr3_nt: TGTGCCAGCAGTCGGGACAGGAAAGCTTTCTTT
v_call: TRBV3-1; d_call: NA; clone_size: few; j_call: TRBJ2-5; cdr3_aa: CASSQVDKTQYF; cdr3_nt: TGTGCCAGCAGCCAAGTTGATAAGACCCAGTACTTC
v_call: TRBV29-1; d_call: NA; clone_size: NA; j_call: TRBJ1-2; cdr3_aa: CSVDPGAQGYTF; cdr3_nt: TGCAGCGTTGATCCAGGGGCACAAGGCTACACCTTC
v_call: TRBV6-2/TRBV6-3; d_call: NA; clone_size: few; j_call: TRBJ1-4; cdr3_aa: CASSRSEKLFF; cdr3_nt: TGTGCCAGCAGCCGGAGTGAAAAACTGTTTTTT
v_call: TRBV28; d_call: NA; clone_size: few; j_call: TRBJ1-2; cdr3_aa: CASSPDGYGYTF; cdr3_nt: TGTGCCAGCAGCCCGGACGGCTATGGCTACACCTTC
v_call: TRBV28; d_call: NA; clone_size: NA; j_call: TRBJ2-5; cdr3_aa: CACSLIGTIQETQYF; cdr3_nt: TGTGCCTGCAGTTTAATAGGAACGATCCAAGAGACCCAGTACTTC
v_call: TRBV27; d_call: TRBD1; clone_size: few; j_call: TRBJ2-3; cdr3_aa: CASTQDREADTQYF; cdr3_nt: TGTGCCAGCACCCAGGACAGGGAGGCAGATACGCAGTATTTT
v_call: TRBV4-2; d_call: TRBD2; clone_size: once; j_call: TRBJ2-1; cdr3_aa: CASSQLLAGANEQFF; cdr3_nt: TGTGCCAGCAGCCAATTACTAGCGGGAGCCAATGAGCAGTTCTTC